These 4 T cell receptor beta chains were sequenced from one sample in a study of CD8+CD57+ T cells in acquired aplastic anemia. All sequencing subjects had displayed CD8+CD57+ cell expansion on flow cytometry. TCR beta VDJ and CDR3 profiling used genomic DNA as template. One entry per CDR3 protein results from TCRdb running MiXCR on the reads. Of some 170,000 distinct CDR3 sequences detected, about 45% appear once; the ten largest clones hold under 1.2%. Source material: sorted CD4+, CD8+, or CD8+CD57+ T cells (not recorded which) from PBMCs. These receptors all stem from a human donor with aplastic anemia.

CDR3 DNA: TGCAGCGTTGACGGGGCGTTAAGAGGACAGATCTACGAGCAGTACTTC. As protein: CSVDGALRGQIYEQYF. This chain joins TRBV29-1 and TRBJ2-7; D may be TRBD1 (6 bases). Germline loops: CDR1 SQVTM, CDR2 ANQGSEA. The CDR3 is 16 residues long. The germline V and J ends were trimmed by 3 bases and 3 bases, with 21 bases remaining between them.

This clonotype was recorded once. This chain links TRBV5-1 with TRBJ1-1, with TRBD1 identical over 7 bases. Germline CDR1 reads SGHRS; CDR2 reads YFSETQ. The CDR3 loop spans 14 amino acids. The trim removed 0 bases at V and 6 bases at J, leaving 5 bases unmatched. CDR3 sequence (DNA): TGCGCCAGCAGCTTGGGACAGGGTTGGTCTGAAGCTTTCTTT. Residues: CASSLGQGWSEAFF. The full variable domain, its missing parts supplied by reference TRBV5-1 and TRBJ1-1, is KAGVTQTPRYLIKTRGQQVTLSCSPISGHRSVSWYQQTPGQGLQFLFEYFSETQRNKGNFPGRFSGRQFSNSRSEMNVSTLELGDSALYLCASSLGQGWSEAFFGQGTRLTVV.

This chain connects TRBV19 to TRBJ1-1; 7 bases line up with TRBD1. V lost 7 bases, J lost 0 bases, and 5 bases stayed unmatched. CDR1 and CDR2 (germline): LNHDA, SQIVND (reference sequence). The CDR3 is 14 amino acids. CDR3 nucleotides: TGTGCCAGTATTCCAACAGGGGTGAACACTGAAGCTTTCTTT. It codes for CASIPTGVNTEAFF.

This clonotype was counted many times. V usage is TRBV12-3 or TRBV12-4 and J usage is TRBJ2-1; TRBD1 matches 9 bases. J was trimmed by 4 bases and V by 4 bases; bases with no gene match: 5. The length of the CDR3 is 15 residues. The CDR3: CASSSGTGIYNEQFF. CDR3 nucleotides: TGTGCCAGCAGTTCCGGGACAGGGATTTACAATGAGCAGTTCTTC.